These 9 T cell receptor beta chains came from one sample sequenced in a study of cytomegalovirus exposure and HLA in healthy donors. A multiplex PCR was run with 60 Vbeta primers and 13 Jbeta primers. The method was immunoSEQ multiplex PCR; TCRdb's version includes in-frame clones alone and lacks a portion of them. The table lists about 200,000 clones, approximately 80% of them singletons, with 3.8% in the top ten. The sample consisted of PBMCs. These receptors originate from a male donor in good health and CMV-seronegative.

V is TRBV19 and J is TRBJ1-5; D is ambiguous. This CDR3 contains 15 residues. Germline V lookup: CDR1 LNHDA, CDR2 SQIVND (reference sequence). V lost 3 bases and J 0 bases, leaving 9 bases between the germline ends. The CDR3 nucleotides are TGTGCCAGTAGTATCGCACTGTATAGCAATCAGCCCCAGCATTTT. Translated, it gives CASSIALYSNQPQHF.

This clone was counted only a few times. The chain combines TRBV7-2 with TRBJ2-5; possible D gene TRBD1, 5 bases. Germline loops: CDR1 SGHTA, CDR2 FQGNSA. The V end lost 5 bases, the J end lost 2 bases, and 12 bases lay between the germline ends. The CDR3 has 14 amino acids. This CDR3 reads CASSPRTPQETQYF. CDR3 nucleotide sequence: TGTGCCAGCAGCCCAAGGACACCTCAAGAGACCCAGTACTTC.

V gene TRBV6-1 combines with J gene TRBJ1-1; weak D call: TRBD1 (6 bases). V was trimmed by 5 bases and J by 8 bases, leaving 15 bases between them. This CDR3 has 13 residues. Germline V gene data show CDR1 as MNHNS and CDR2 as SASEGT. CDR3 amino acids: CASSSQGTGEAFF. The CDR3 coding sequence is TGTGCCAGCAGTTCACAGGGAACGGGAGAAGCTTTCTTT.

This clone was observed a handful of times. The chain recombines TRBV7-6 with TRBJ1-4; the D gene is possibly TRBD1 (5 bases). Germline V gene lookup returns CDR1 SGHVS and CDR2 FNYEAQ. V was shortened by 5 bases and J by 7 bases, with 14 bases between the two germline ends. The CDR3 has 14 residues. The CDR3 sequence: CASSGGRDGEKLFF. CDR3 bases: TGTGCCAGCAGCGGAGGGCGGGACGGTGAAAAACTGTTTTTT.

This clone appeared a single time. The chain joins TRBV7-9 to TRBJ2-1; 8 bases align to TRBD1. The germline CDR1 and CDR2 sequences are SEHNR and FQNEAQ (reference sequence). The trim removed 3 bases at V and 0 bases at J, leaving 13 bases unmatched. This CDR3 is built from 19 residues. This CDR3 reads CASSFRTGRRNSSYNEQFF. CDR3 sequence (DNA): TGTGCCAGCAGCTTCAGGACAGGGAGGCGGAACAGCTCCTACAATGAGCAGTTCTTC.

V gene TRBV4-1 combines with J gene TRBJ2-5; TRBD2 matches 12 bases. CDR3 size: 17 residues. Germline V gene lookup returns CDR1 MGHRA and CDR2 YSYEKL. V shed 0 bases, J shed 3 bases, and the junction held 5 bases outside the gene matches. Here the CDR3 DNA reads TGCGCCAGCAGCCAAGATCGGAGACTAGCGGGAGAAGAGACCCAGTACTTC. Its translation: CASSQDRRLAGEETQYF.

The rearrangement uses TRBV9 and TRBJ1-1; a weak D match, TRBD1 (5 bases). Germline assignment: CDR1 SGDLS and CDR2 YYNGEE. The ends were cut back, 0 bases at V and 4 bases at J, with 13 bases in the middle. The CDR3 has 15 residues. For the CDR3, the DNA is TGTGCCAGCAGCGTAGACGTGGGGCGCGGCACTGAAGCTTTCTTT. It translates to CASSVDVGRGTEAFF.

This sequence joins TRBV4-1 and TRBJ2-7; 8 nucleotides match TRBD1. V trimming: 3 bases; J trimming: 2 bases; junction bases outside the gene matches: 9. Germline CDR1 and CDR2: MGHRA and YSYEKL. The CDR3 contains 16 residues. The CDR3 spells CASSQKTGADPYEQYF. In nucleotides, the CDR3 is TGCGCCAGCAGCCAGAAGACAGGGGCCGACCCCTACGAGCAGTACTTC.

The CDR3 DNA reads TGTGCCAGCAGTGCTGCCGGGACAGGGGGCGGTGGCTACACCTTC. Translated: CASSAAGTGGGGYTF. The V and J genes are TRBV6-1 and TRBJ1-2; 12 bases are shared with TRBD1. V lost 4 bases, J lost 7 bases, and 7 bases stayed unmatched. The germline V gene encodes CDR1 MNHNS and CDR2 SASEGT. The CDR3 is 15 amino acids.